This note documents a single T cell receptor (beta chain) sequence. Its antigen is as yet unknown. Alongside a J-beta primer mix, a sample-barcoded 5' primer served in a second PCR lasting roughly 6 to 12 cycles. The template-switch adaptor was a 5' adaptor with 12 random nucleotides. It tagged each cDNA molecule. Via MiXCR, TCRdb re-called the 5' RACE reads, giving one row per CDR3 protein. The sample consists of approximately 960,000 distinct CDR3 sequences, about 27% of them appearing once. The CDR3 has 15 amino acids. Trimming shortened V by 0 bases and J by 4 bases, and 12 bases separated the two germline ends. This entry belongs to a study of blood T cells in healthy people across ages. Overall study findings and caveats: Per million T cells, the diversity of TCR beta decreased roughly linearly as age advanced.

Healthy Caucasian individuals from Russia aged about 6 to 100 served as donors. This same sample was also taken into another study, of T cells of mothers and their children.

The TCR was taken from a woman aged 40 to 50 in good health. The specimen sequenced was blood. The chain recombines TRBV12-3 or TRBV12-4 with TRBJ1-1; D gene ambiguous. The DNA for the CDR3 is TGTGCCAGCAGTTTAGCGCCGGGCACCGGCACTGAAGCTTTCTTT. Translated, it gives CASSLAPGTGTEAFF.